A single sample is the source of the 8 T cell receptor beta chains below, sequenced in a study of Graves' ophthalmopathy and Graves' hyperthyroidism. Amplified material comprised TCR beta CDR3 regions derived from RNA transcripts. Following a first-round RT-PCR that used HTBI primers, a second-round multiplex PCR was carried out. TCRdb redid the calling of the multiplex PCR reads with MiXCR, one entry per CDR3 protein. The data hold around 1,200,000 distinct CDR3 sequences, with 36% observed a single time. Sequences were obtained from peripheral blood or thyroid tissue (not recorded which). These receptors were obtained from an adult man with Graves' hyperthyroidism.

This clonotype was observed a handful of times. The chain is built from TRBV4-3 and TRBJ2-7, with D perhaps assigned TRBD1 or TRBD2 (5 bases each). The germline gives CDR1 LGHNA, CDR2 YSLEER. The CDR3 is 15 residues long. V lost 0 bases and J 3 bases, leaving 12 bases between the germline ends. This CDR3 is CASSQDRWGNYEQYF. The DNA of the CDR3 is TGCGCCAGCAGCCAAGATCGGTGGGGGAACTACGAGCAGTACTTC.

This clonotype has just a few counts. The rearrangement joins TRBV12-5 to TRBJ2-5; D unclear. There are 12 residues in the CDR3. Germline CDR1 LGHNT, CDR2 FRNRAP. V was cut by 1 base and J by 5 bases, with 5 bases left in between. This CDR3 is CASGLGFETQYF. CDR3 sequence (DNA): TGTGCTAGTGGTTTGGGGTTTGAGACCCAGTACTTC.

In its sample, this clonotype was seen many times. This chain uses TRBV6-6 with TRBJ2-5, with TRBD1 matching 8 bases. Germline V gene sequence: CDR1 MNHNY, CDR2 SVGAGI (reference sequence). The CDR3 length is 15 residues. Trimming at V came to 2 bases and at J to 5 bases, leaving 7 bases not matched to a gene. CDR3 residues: CASSYPDRAGETQYF. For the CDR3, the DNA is TGTGCCAGCAGTTACCCGGACAGGGCTGGGGAGACCCAGTACTTC.

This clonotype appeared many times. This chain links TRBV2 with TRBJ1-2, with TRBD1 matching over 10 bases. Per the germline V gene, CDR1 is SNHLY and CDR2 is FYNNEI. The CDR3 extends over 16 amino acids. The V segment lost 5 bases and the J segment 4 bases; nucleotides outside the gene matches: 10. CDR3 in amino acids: CASSHPDRGGGYGYTF. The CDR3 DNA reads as TGTGCCAGCAGTCACCCGGACAGGGGGGGAGGCTATGGCTACACCTTC.

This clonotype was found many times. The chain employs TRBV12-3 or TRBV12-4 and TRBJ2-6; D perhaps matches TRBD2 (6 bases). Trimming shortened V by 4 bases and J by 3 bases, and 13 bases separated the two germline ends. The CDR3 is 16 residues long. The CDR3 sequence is CASSSYAGLGANVLTF. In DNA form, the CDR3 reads TGTGCCAGCAGTTCCTATGCGGGGCTTGGGGCCAACGTCCTGACTTTC.

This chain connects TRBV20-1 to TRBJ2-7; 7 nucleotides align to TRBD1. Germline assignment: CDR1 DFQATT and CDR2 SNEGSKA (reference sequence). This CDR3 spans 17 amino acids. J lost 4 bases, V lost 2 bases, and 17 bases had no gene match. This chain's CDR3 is CSARSLTTGTDLYEQYF. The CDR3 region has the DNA TGCAGTGCTAGATCTCTGACCACCGGGACAGACCTTTACGAGCAGTACTTC.

The CDR3 nucleotides read TGTGCCAGCAGTGAAGGGGGCTCTTGGCAGCCCCAGCATTTT. This translates into CASSEGGSWQPQHF. The V and J genes are TRBV2 and TRBJ1-5; D perhaps matches TRBD1 (5 bases). V lost 1 base and J lost 7, with 11 bases in between. Germline CDR1 is SNHLY and CDR2 is FYNNEI. The CDR3 loop spans 14 amino acids.

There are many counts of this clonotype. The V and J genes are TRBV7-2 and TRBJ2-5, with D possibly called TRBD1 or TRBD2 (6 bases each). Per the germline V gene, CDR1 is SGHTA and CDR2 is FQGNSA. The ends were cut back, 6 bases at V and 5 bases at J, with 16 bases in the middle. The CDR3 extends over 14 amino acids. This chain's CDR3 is CASRSPGGPETQYF. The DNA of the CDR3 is TGTGCCAGCAGATCACCCGGGGGCCCGGAGACCCAGTACTTC.